A selection of T cell receptor beta chains follows, all from one sample in a study of shared clonotypes between healthy human individuals. The protocol was immunoSEQ multiplex PCR, while the TCRdb copy is restricted to in-frame clones and leaves out a portion. The sample lists more than 400,000 clones; around 85% were seen once. The sample taken for sequencing was PBMCs. Source of these receptors: a woman aged 40 to 50 in good health. Some clones in this sample may be carry-over from other donors' samples. Each CDR3 is given with its conserved first and last residue. A D gene is named only where the DNA matches it firmly. Clone size is shown for a subset of rows, as once, few, many or a class of expanded clone.

TRBJ1-2 | - | TRBV28 | - | CASIRGRTTNYGYTF | TGTGCCAGCATCAGGGGAAGAACCACTAACTATGGCTACACCTTC
TRBJ1-2 | TRBD1 | TRBV5-1 | once | CASSSGQTRYGYTF | TGCGCCAGCAGCTCGGGACAGACCCGATATGGCTACACCTTC
TRBJ1-1 | - | TRBV10-3 | - | CAISDLGRAFF | TGTGCCATCAGTGACTTGGGGCGGGCTTTCTTT
TRBJ1-4 | - | TRBV29-1 | - | CSAITTNEKLFF | TGCAGCGCGATAACAACTAATGAAAAACTGTTTTTT
TRBJ1-2 | TRBD1 | TRBV10-3 | - | CAINPDRGPDGYTF | TGTGCCATCAATCCGGACAGGGGGCCGGATGGCTACACCTTC
TRBJ1-1 | - | TRBV7-9 | few | CASSWSGMNTEAFF | TGTGCCAGCAGCTGGTCAGGGATGAACACTGAAGCTTTCTTT
TRBJ1-5 | TRBD1 | TRBV27 | - | CASRARTGVSNQPQHF | TGTGCCAGCAGGGCTCGGACAGGGGTGAGCAATCAGCCCCAGCATTTT
TRBJ1-2 | - | TRBV6-1 | - | CASSEAYSSYGYTF | TGTGCCAGCAGTGAAGCGTACAGCTCCTATGGCTACACCTTC
TRBJ2-3 | - | TRBV6-1 | - | CASRTALTTDTQYF | TGTGCCAGCAGGACAGCCCTTACCACAGATACGCAGTATTTT
TRBJ2-6 | TRBD2 | TRBV10-3 | once | CAIGGEGGLGANVLTF | TGTGCCATCGGGGGGGAGGGCGGCCTCGGGGCCAACGTCCTGACTTTC
TRBJ2-1 | - | TRBV19 | - | CASSPRERNNMNEQFF | TGTGCCAGTAGTCCTCGCGAGCGGAATAATATGAATGAGCAGTTCTTC
TRBJ1-1 | - | TRBV18 | medium-sized | CASSQQQNTEAFF | TGTGCCAGCTCTCAACAGCAGAACACTGAAGCTTTCTTT
TRBJ2-3 | TRBD2 | TRBV7-3 | - | CASSPRTSAVDTQYF | TGTGCCAGCAGCCCCAGGACTAGCGCTGTAGATACGCAGTATTTT
TRBJ2-6 | TRBD2 | TRBV28 | - | CATRGGGAGANVLTF | TGTGCCACCCGGGGGGGAGGAGCTGGGGCCAACGTCCTGACTTTC
TRBJ2-5 | TRBD2 | TRBV28 | - | CASSFRRGWAQTSGPPQETQYF | TGTGCCAGCAGTTTCCGCAGGGGGTGGGCCCAAACTAGCGGGCCCCCTCAAGAGACCCAGTACTTC
TRBJ2-1 | TRBD2 | TRBV30 | - | CAWSALAGGYNEQFF | TGTGCCTGGAGTGCCCTAGCGGGAGGGTACAATGAGCAGTTCTTC
TRBJ1-2 | - | TRBV27 | once | CASRVWTDYGYTF | TGTGCCAGCAGGGTCTGGACAGACTATGGCTACACCTTC
TRBJ2-1 | TRBD2 | TRBV6-5 | few | CASSYSSGSVVEQFF | TGTGCCAGCAGTTACTCTAGCGGGAGTGTGGTTGAGCAGTTCTTC
TRBJ1-1 | - | TRBV18 | - | CASSPDRVNTEAFF | TGTGCCAGCTCGCCGGACAGAGTGAACACTGAAGCTTTCTTT
TRBJ2-2 | - | TRBV28 | - | CASSLRYSDWELFF | TGTGCCAGCAGTTTAAGGTACAGTGATTGGGAGCTGTTTTTT
TRBJ2-7 | TRBD2 | TRBV2 | - | CASSDWGGEQYF | TGTGCCAGCAGTGACTGGGGGGGCGAGCAGTACTTC
TRBJ1-5 | - | TRBV6-6 | - | CASSYPPGASNQPQHF | TGTGCCAGCAGTTACCCCCCAGGGGCTAGCAATCAGCCCCAGCATTTT
TRBJ2-5 | TRBD2 | TRBV7-8 | - | CASSLGGTSGRSETQYF | TGTGCCAGCAGCTTAGGGGGAACTAGCGGGAGGAGTGAGACCCAGTACTTC
TRBJ1-1 | - | TRBV18 | - | CASSPPGGAEAFF | TGTGCCAGCTCACCACCAGGAGGGGCTGAAGCTTTCTTT
TRBJ2-2 | - | TRBV7-9 | - | CASSLVAGTNTGELFF | TGTGCCAGCAGCTTAGTGGCCGGAACGAACACCGGGGAGCTGTTTTTT
TRBJ2-7 | - | TRBV29-1 | - | CSVDCRPEAGEQYF | TGTAGCGTTGACTGTCGACCTGAGGCGGGCGAGCAGTACTTC
TRBJ2-3 | TRBD2 | TRBV2 | - | CANGREGTDTQYF | TGTGCCAATGGGCGGGAGGGGACAGATACGCAGTATTTT
TRBJ2-6 | - | TRBV29-1 | many | CSVFRDIDSGANVLTF | TGCAGCGTTTTCCGGGACATCGACTCTGGGGCCAACGTCCTGACTTTC